Reported below is one T cell receptor beta chain. What antigen it recognizes has not been identified. The sample holds no much larger clone one base away, and base qualities are not on file. TCR alpha and beta CDR3 regions were amplified with the iRepertoire nested amplicon-rescue multiplex PCR (arm-PCR) platform from RNA. The input for one-step reverse transcription and amplification was about 95-450 ng of either tissue mRNA or PBMC total RNA. Following bead purification, Illumina adapters were added by a secondary multiplex PCR, and libraries between 200 and 400 bp were gel-purified. The libraries contained internal 6-nucleotide barcodes that were used for demultiplexing. The libraries were sequenced on an Illumina MiSeq using 2x220 or 2x250 nucleotide paired-end reads. The original pipeline was this. FLASH 1.2.11 was used to merge paired reads, and BWA-MEM then aligned the reads to the GRCh37 human genome before TRA and TRB reads were extracted. An IMGT-derived reference of cassette sequences and CDR3 motifs, with pseudogenes included, was used for V and J assignment. Reads were translated in three frames, and productive CDR3s were defined by a C…FGXG motif without stop codons. A clonotype was defined as a unique combination of a V-J cassette pair and a CDR3 amino acid sequence. Reads were filtered by Hamming distance, thresholded by each sample's sequence error rate in mapped regions. Clones were called with MiXCR by TCRdb after fastp trimmed the public reads at Q25, and only in-frame beta chains were retained. Each CDR3 protein appears once, grouped with its most common genes and DNA. The V and J calls come from TCRdb's annotation, not from the publication. Within this sample are fewer than 200,000 distinct CDR3 sequences, with more than 35% of them counted one time only. The ten top clones hold 5.2% of the sample.

V was cut back by 4 bases and J by 3 bases, leaving a gap of 11 bases between them. Taken from cysteine to phenylalanine, the CDR3 has 13 residues. Solely the CDR3 DNA is kept, with 39 bases framed from the first base. From the germline V gene, CDR1 is SQVTM and CDR2 is ANQGSEA. The data are from a study of glioma-infiltrating T cells (dated by TCRdb to the mid-2010s). About the full investigation: Glioma tissue, non-neoplastic brain tissue and matched peripheral blood mononuclear cells were used as sources from which TCR alpha- and beta-chain repertoires were sequenced. To measure divergence between tissue and blood T-cell populations, each tissue-infiltrating repertoire was compared with the peripheral blood repertoire of the same patient. The paired cohort comprised three low-grade glioma patients, eight primary glioblastoma patients and three non-glioma patients contributing non-neoplastic brain tissue.

General findings and caveats noted by the study authors: In non-neoplastic patients, VJ-independent divergence between tissue and blood fell below expectation, whereas in all gliomas, and especially in low-grade gliomas, the divergence rose above expectation. Very few CDR3 sequences were shared between tissue and blood, attributed to high CDR3 diversity and limited sampling. The group comparisons were based on small numbers of patients: three non-neoplastic, three low-grade glioma and several glioblastoma patients.

The sample taken for sequencing was glioma tissue, nonneoplastic brain tissue, or PBMCs (not recorded which). Recombination connected TRBV29-1 to TRBJ2-3, with TRBD2 tentatively as D gene (5 bases match). This TCR was recovered from a human donor with low-grade glioma or glioblastoma, undergoing nonglioma brain surgery, or in good health (not recorded which). The nucleotide sequence reads as follows: TGCAGCGTTGCCCCCAGGAGGACAGATACGCAGTATTTT. It translates to CSVAPRRTDTQYF.